Given below is one T cell receptor (beta chain) in context. Its antigen is still unknown. The record has no base qualities; no much larger clone is one base away. The sample comes from a study of shared clonotypes between healthy human individuals (dated by TCRdb to about 2020). Background for the entire study: The cohort comprised two women and a few men aged 18 to 49 years. Per donor, three plates each were used for CD4 naive and CD4 memory, two for CD8 naive, and one for CD8 memory. Blood TCR repertoires of a handful of healthy adults were deeply sequenced to estimate repertoire size and the extent of clonotype sharing between individuals. To increase sequencing depth and limit assay-specific biases, TCR repertoire library preparation and sequencing were carried out by different laboratories using diverse techniques. Between about 0.9 and 9 billion PBMCs per donor were obtained by leukapheresis. The full study reports these points: Only blood was sampled, and tissue TCR repertoires likely differ from those in blood. Clonotypes shared by all four sorted-subset donors showed higher generation probabilities than non-shared clonotypes. Across four donors, 5% to 6% of naive CD4, over 3% of naive CD8, under 2.5% of memory CD4, and 0.4% of memory CD8 clonotypes were shared. Naive subsets generally had larger estimated clonotype richness than memory subsets. Rarefaction of sorted-subset datasets indicated incomplete sequencing despite the large sequencing depth. Because the study included a small number of donors, the genetic and exposure-history diversity represented was limited. Based on pairwise subsampling, the degree of clonotype sharing among donors was expected to be affected by sequencing depth.

TCR CDR3 regions were amplified from genomic DNA by multiplex PCR using the deep immunoSEQ assay. For each cell subset, the extracted genomic DNA was distributed evenly across all wells of several immunoSEQ 96-well plates, and each plate served as one replicate. For sorted subsets, roughly 200 ng of genomic DNA, equivalent to roughly 33,000 T cell genomes, went into each replicate PCR. The purified libraries were quantified using a Qubit 3.0 fluorometer, sized with a Bioanalyzer 2100, and then quantified again using the KAPA Library Quantification kit. Each immunoSEQ 96-well plate was sequenced on its own single-read 150-cycle Illumina NextSeq 550 flow cell. As for how the authors treated the data: Because the immunoSEQ output included only junctional sequences and no quality scores, the filtering could not be the same as the filtering used for full-length reads. Sequences were annotated with PyIR, a Python wrapper for IgBLAST v1.9, and V/J genes and CDR3 were assigned using IMGT germline references. Reads were filtered out if the reads had weak V/J assignments (E-value above 1e-6), no CDR3, stop codons, out-of-frame junctions, or ambiguous translated residues. V3J clonotypes were defined as sequences sharing an identical inferred V gene, J gene, and CDR3 amino acid sequence. The percentage overlap between two repertoires was calculated by dividing the number of shared unique clonotypes by the size of the smaller repertoire. Richness of each repertoire was evaluated using RTK rarefaction, the Chao1 estimator, and Recon v2.1 estimates of unobserved clonotypes. Generation probabilities for all TCRbeta clonotypes obtained by the gDNA method from several donors were computed using OLGA. The clones in this table, taken by TCRdb from immuneACCESS, are in-frame only. Not every clone is retained; where verified, under half of the shortfall comes from an unresolved V gene, and the cause of the rest is unknown. The V and J calls and clone size were taken over from that table, and D and trimming were inferred from the DNA. The sample contains a few million clones, over 85% of them found a single time. Clones ranked in the top ten supply approximately 0.4% of the sample.

Looking up the germline V gene (reference sequence) yields CDR1 SEHNR and CDR2 FQNEAQ. Including cysteine and phenylalanine, the CDR3 has 18 amino acids. Of the read, only the CDR3 DNA is kept; its 54 bases are in frame from base 1. V lost 0 bases and J lost 6 bases, and the count of bases not matched to a germline gene is 11. The donors were healthy, HIV-negative adults who had no recently reported acute infections or vaccinations. Every donor was a Caucasian adult living in Nashville, Tennessee, USA. CD4+ T cells were enriched through magnetic negative selection, after which naive cells were positively selected on CD45RA and the remaining negative fraction served as the memory subset. Blood was collected by leukapheresis, and PBMCs were isolated by Ficoll-Histopaque density gradient centrifugation and then cryopreserved in liquid nitrogen vapor phase. Analytical flow cytometry was used to check the purity and quantity of each magnetically sorted T cell population. Each sorted fraction had its genomic DNA isolated and then quantified by UV absorbance on a Nanodrop 2000c.

Sample: naive CD4+ T cells from PBMCs. The label giving this sample's cell subset or site can be read as: CD45RA+ positively selected. The clonotype comes from a man aged 18 to 29 in good health. Some clones in this sample may be carry-over from other donors' samples. The chain is encoded by TRBV7-9 joined to TRBJ1-4; 9 middle bases align to TRBD1. CDR3 reads: CASSLAVTGGLSDEKLFF. The sequenced DNA is TGTGCCAGCAGCTTAGCAGTTACAGGGGGCCTGTCTGATGAAAAACTGTTTTTT.